One sample yielded the 14 T cell receptor beta chains listed below, sequenced in a study of T cells in Graves' hyperthyroidism and ophthalmopathy. The investigators amplified TCR beta CDR3 regions from RNA transcripts. The primer set for the first-round RT-PCR of the TCR CDR3 was HTBI. MiXCR, applied by TCRdb to the multiplex PCR reads, yields one record per CDR3 protein. This table holds about 250,000 distinct CDR3 sequences, 22% found once. Sequencing was performed on blood. The receptors derive from a man between 25 and 39 years old with Graves' ophthalmopathy.

This clonotype has only a few counts. The chain recombines TRBV13 with TRBJ1-3; 8 positions agree with TRBD1. The germline gives CDR1 PRHDT, CDR2 FYEKMQ (reference sequence). Trimming removed 7 bases from V and 0 bases from J; junction bases left unmatched: 14. The CDR3 contains 18 residues. CDR3 in DNA: TGTGCCAGCAACACGGGGGGACAGGACCCTCTCTCTGGAAACACCATATATTTT. It codes for CASNTGGQDPLSGNTIYF.

The chain carries TRBV30 and TRBJ1-2; perhaps TRBD1 as D (5 bases). CDR3 length: 15 amino acids. V was shortened by 1 base and J by 2 bases, with 14 bases between the two germline ends. Germline assignment: CDR1 GTSNPN and CDR2 SVGIG (reference sequence). The CDR3 DNA reads TGTGCCTGGAGTGCTAACCAGGGAGCCAACTATGGCTACACCTTC. This gives the protein CAWSANQGANYGYTF. The full variable domain, completed using reference TRBV30 and TRBJ1-2, is SQTIHQWPATLVQPVGSPLSLECTVEGTSNPNLYWYRQAAGRGLQLLFYSVGIGQISSEVPQNLSASRPQDRQFILSSKKLLLSDSGFYLCAWSANQGANYGYTFGSGTRLTVV.

The table lists this clonotype with many counts. The V gene is TRBV5-1, the J gene TRBJ2-1, with TRBD2 identical over 7 bases. Germline CDR1 reads SGHRS; CDR2 reads YFSETQ. The length of the CDR3 is 13 residues. After removal of 0 bases from V and 8 bases from J, the junction contained 2 bases not matched to a gene. The CDR3 region has the DNA TGCGCCAGCAGCTTGGTGGGGAGGGATGAGCAGTTCTTC. Residues: CASSLVGRDEQFF.

V is TRBV15 and J is TRBJ2-2; possible D gene TRBD2, 6 bases. Trimming pared 0 bases from V and 7 bases from J, leaving 9 bases between. The CDR3 has 14 residues. CDR1 LNHNV and CDR2 YYDKDF come from the germline V gene (reference sequence). CDR3 sequence (DNA): TGTGCCACCAGCAGAGATACGGGGGACGGGGAGCTGTTTTTT. Residues: CATSRDTGDGELFF.

This clonotype was found many times. The V and J genes are TRBV11-3 and TRBJ2-2; 9 nucleotides align to TRBD2. After removal of 1 base from V and 6 bases from J, the junction contained 3 bases not matched to a gene. CDR1 is SGHNT and CDR2 is YENEEA in the germline V gene. The CDR3 spans 15 residues. CDR3 residues: CASSLGLAGPGELFF. In nucleotides, the CDR3 is TGTGCCAGCAGCTTAGGTCTAGCGGGACCCGGGGAGCTGTTTTTT.

This sequence joins TRBV3-1 and TRBJ1-2, with TRBD1 identical over 7 bases. Trimming took 7 bases from V and 13 from J; bases not matched to a gene: 27. Germline-derived CDR1 and CDR2 are LGHDT and YNNKEL (reference sequence). The CDR3 is 17 amino acids. This CDR3 is CASTSRGGARTGALLTF. The CDR3 DNA is TGTGCCAGCACCTCAAGAGGGGGGGCGAGGACAGGCGCGCTTCTCACCTTC.

This clonotype was counted only a few times. The chain recombines TRBV6-1 with TRBJ2-3; perhaps TRBD2 as D (6 bases). The CDR3 extends over 15 amino acids. The germline V gene has CDR1 MNHNS and CDR2 SASEGT. V was clipped by 5 bases and J by 4 bases, with 16 bases between them. As DNA, the CDR3 is TGTGCCAGCAGTTCTAATTTCGGGGGTCCAGATACGCAGTATTTT. It is translated as CASSSNFGGPDTQYF.

This chain links TRBV12-3 or TRBV12-4 with TRBJ2-1; possible D gene TRBD2, 5 bases. Between the trimmed V and J ends, which lost 9 bases and 10 bases, there was a span of 22 bases. This CDR3 is built from 14 residues. The DNA for the CDR3 is TGTGCCAGTAGCTCCAACCCGGGAAAGGCCGAGCAGTTCTTC. Protein product: CASSSNPGKAEQFF.

This clonotype was detected many times. The chain employs TRBV18 and TRBJ2-7; D is tentatively TRBD1 or TRBD2 (6 bases each). This CDR3 spans 15 amino acids. Germline V gene sequence: CDR1 KGHSH, CDR2 LQKENI. Trimming stripped 3 bases from V and 0 bases from J, with 12 bases between. DNA of the CDR3: TGTGCCAGCTCACCCGGGGGCGTTCGCTCCTACGAGCAGTACTTC. Translated, it gives CASSPGGVRSYEQYF.

This clonotype was picked up a small number of times. The chain joins TRBV25-1 to TRBJ2-1; 13 nucleotides match TRBD2. V dropped 7 bases and J dropped 7; count of bases not matched to a gene: 16. This CDR3 is 18 amino acids long. Germline CDR1 is MGHDK and CDR2 is SYGVNS. CDR3 DNA sequence: TGTGCCAGCACAGGACCCAAACTCCCGGGACTAGCGGGGAATGAGCAGTTCTTC. Protein sequence: CASTGPKLPGLAGNEQFF.

The chain links TRBV27 to TRBJ2-7; no definite D call. Germline V CDR1 and CDR2: MNHEY, SMNVEV (reference sequence). CDR3 length: 14 residues. Between the trimmed V and J ends, which lost 4 bases and 3 bases, there was a span of 13 bases. DNA for the CDR3: TGTGCCAGCAGTTACCGGACGCCGAACTACGAGCAGTACTTC. Translated: CASSYRTPNYEQYF.

This clonotype has just a few counts. The chain has TRBV15 and TRBJ2-1; D perhaps matches TRBD1 (5 bases). The CDR3 loop spans 15 amino acids. In germline, CDR1 is LNHNV, CDR2 YYDKDF (reference sequence). The ends were cut back, 1 base at V and 6 bases at J, with 13 bases in the middle. CDR3 nucleotides: TGTGCCACCAGCAGAGTTGCGACAGCTCCCAATGAGCAGTTCTTC. Amino acid sequence: CATSRVATAPNEQFF.

The rearrangement uses TRBV3-1 and TRBJ1-6, with D possibly being TRBD1 (6 bases). This CDR3 is built from 16 residues. The germline gives CDR1 LGHDT, CDR2 YNNKEL (reference sequence). The ends were cut back, 1 base at V and 3 bases at J, with 10 bases in the middle. CDR3 nucleotide sequence: TGTGCCAGCAGCCAAGTGGGGGGGCACTATAATTCACCCCTCCACTTT. Its translation: CASSQVGGHYNSPLHF.

The rearrangement links TRBV28 to TRBJ1-1; D is unresolved. CDR1 MDHEN and CDR2 SYDVKM come from the germline V gene. V lost 6 bases and J 1 base, leaving 9 bases between the germline ends. The CDR3 is 13 residues long. CDR3 protein: CASRPPSNTEAFF. In DNA, the CDR3 is TGTGCCAGCAGGCCTCCATCGAACACTGAAGCTTTCTTT.